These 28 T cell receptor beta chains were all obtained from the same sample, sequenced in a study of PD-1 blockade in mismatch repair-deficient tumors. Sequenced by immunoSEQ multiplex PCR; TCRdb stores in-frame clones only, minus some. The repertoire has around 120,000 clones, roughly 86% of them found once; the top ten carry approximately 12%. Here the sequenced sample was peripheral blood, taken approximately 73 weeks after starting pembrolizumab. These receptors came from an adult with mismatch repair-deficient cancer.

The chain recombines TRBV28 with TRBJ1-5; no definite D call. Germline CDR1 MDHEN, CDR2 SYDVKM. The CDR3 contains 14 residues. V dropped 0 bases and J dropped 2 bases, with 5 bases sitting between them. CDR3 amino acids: CASSLWSGNQPQHF. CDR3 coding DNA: TGTGCCAGCAGTTTATGGTCAGGCAATCAGCCCCAGCATTTT.

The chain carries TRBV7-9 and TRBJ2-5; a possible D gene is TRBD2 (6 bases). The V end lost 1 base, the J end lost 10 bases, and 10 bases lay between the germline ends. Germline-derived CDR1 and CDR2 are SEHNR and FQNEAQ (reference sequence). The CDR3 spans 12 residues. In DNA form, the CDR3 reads TGTGCCAGCAGCTTAGGGGCCGGGAGCCAGTACTTC. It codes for CASSLGAGSQYF.

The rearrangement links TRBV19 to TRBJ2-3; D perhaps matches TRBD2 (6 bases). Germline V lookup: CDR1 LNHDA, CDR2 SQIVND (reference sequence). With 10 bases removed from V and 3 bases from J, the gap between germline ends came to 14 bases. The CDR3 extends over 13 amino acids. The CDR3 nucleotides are TGTGCCACGACAAGGAGGGGTACAGATACGCAGTATTTT. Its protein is CATTRRGTDTQYF.

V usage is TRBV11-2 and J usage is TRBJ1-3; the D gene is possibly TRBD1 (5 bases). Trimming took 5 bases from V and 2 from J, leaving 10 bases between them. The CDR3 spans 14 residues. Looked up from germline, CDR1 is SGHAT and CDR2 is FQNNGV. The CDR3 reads CASSPSGAGNTIYF. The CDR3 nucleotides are TGTGCCAGCAGCCCCTCGGGGGCTGGAAACACCATATATTTT.

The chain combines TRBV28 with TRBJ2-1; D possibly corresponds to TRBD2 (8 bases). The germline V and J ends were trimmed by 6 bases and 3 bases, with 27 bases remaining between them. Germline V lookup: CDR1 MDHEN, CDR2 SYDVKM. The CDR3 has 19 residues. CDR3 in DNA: TGTGCCAGCAGCCGATTACAGGGGCCAGCGGGGGAATACTACAATGAGCAGTTCTTC. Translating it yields CASSRLQGPAGEYYNEQFF. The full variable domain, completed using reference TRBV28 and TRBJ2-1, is DVKVTQSSRYLVKRTGEKVFLECVQDMDHENMFWYRQDPGLGLRLIYFSYDVKMKEKGDIPEGYSVSREKKERFSLILESASTNQTSMYLCASSRLQGPAGEYYNEQFFGPGTRLTVL.

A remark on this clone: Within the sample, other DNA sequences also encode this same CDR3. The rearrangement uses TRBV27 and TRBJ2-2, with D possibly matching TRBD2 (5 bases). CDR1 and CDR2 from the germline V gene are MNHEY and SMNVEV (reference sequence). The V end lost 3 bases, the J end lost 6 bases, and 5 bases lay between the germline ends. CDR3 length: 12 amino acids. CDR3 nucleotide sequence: TGTGCCAGCAGTTTGCGGGCCGGGGAGCTGTTTTTT. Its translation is CASSLRAGELFF.

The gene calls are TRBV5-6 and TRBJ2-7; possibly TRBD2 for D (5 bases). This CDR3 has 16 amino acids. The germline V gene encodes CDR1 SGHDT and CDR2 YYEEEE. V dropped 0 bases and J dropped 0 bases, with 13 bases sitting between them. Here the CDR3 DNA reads TGTGCCAGCAGCTTGGAGGGTCCGGGGAGCTCCTACGAGCAGTACTTC. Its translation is CASSLEGPGSSYEQYF.

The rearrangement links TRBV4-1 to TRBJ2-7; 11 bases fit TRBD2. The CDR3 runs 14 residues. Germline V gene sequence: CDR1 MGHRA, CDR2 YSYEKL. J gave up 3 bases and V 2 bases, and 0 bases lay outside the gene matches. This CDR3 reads CASSQTSGSYEQYF. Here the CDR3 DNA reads TGCGCCAGCAGCCAAACTAGCGGGAGCTACGAGCAGTACTTC.

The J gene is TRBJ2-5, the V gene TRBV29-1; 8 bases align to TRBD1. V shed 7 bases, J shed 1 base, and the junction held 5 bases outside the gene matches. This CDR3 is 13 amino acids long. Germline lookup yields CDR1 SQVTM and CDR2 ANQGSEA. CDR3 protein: CSAAGGSQETQYF. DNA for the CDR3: TGCAGCGCCGCAGGGGGCTCCCAAGAGACCCAGTACTTC.

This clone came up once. DNA for the CDR3: TGTGCCAGTAGTATACAACAGGGAAATTCCGGGGAGCTGTTTTTT. Its protein product is CASSIQQGNSGELFF. V usage is TRBV19 and J usage is TRBJ2-2; possible D gene TRBD1, 6 bases. V lost 2 bases and J lost 6, with 13 bases in between. The CDR3 spans 15 residues. Germline V gene sequence: CDR1 LNHDA, CDR2 SQIVND (reference sequence). Complete variable domain (other parts from reference TRBV19 and TRBJ2-2): DGGITQSPKYLFRKEGQNVTLSCEQNLNHDAMYWYRQDPGQGLRLIYYSQIVNDFQKGDIAEGYSVSREKKESFPLTVTSAQKNPTAFYLCASSIQQGNSGELFFGEGSRLTVL.

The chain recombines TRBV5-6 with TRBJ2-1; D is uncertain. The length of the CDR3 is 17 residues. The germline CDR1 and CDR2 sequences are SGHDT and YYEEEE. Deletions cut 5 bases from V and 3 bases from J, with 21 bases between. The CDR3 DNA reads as TGTGCCAGCAGTCCCCTTCTGGCGGTGGCCGTCTACAATGAGCAGTTCTTC. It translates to CASSPLLAVAVYNEQFF.

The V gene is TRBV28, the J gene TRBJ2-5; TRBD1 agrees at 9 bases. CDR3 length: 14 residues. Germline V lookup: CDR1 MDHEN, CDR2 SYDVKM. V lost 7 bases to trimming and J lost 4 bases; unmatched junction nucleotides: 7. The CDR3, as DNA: TGTGCCAGCATAGGGACAGGGAGCGGAGAGACCCAGTACTTC. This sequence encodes CASIGTGSGETQYF.

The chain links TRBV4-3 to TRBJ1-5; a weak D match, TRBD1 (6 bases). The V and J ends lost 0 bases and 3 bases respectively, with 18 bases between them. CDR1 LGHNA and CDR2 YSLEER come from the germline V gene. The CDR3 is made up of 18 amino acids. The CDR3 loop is CASSQDWLGGSYNQPQHF. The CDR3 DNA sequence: TGCGCCAGCAGCCAAGATTGGTTAGGGGGTTCGTACAATCAGCCCCAGCATTTT.

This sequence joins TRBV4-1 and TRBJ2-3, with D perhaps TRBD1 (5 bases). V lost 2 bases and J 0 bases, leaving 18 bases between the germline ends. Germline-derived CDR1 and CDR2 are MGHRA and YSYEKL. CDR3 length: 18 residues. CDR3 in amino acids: CASSQTASTEASTDTQYF. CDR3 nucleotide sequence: TGCGCCAGCAGCCAAACCGCCTCGACAGAGGCTAGCACAGATACGCAGTATTTT.

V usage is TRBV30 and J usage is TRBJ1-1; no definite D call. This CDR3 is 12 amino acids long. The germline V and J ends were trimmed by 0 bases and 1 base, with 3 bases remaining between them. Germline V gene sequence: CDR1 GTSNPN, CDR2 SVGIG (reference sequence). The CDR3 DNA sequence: TGTGCCTGGAGTGTACCGAACACTGAAGCTTTCTTT. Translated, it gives CAWSVPNTEAFF.

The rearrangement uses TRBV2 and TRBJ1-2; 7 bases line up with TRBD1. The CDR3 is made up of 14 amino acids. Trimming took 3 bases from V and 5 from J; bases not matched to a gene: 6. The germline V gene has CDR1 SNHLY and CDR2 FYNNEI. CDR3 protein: CASSDQTGRYGYTF. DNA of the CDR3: TGTGCCAGCAGTGATCAGACAGGGAGATATGGCTACACCTTC.

The CDR3 loop is CASSLYPGRSTDTQYF. The CDR3 bases are TGTGCCAGCAGCTTATACCCGGGACGTAGCACAGATACGCAGTATTTT. This chain joins TRBV7-9 and TRBJ2-3; D tentatively fits TRBD1 or TRBD2 (5 bases each). Trimming left V 2 bases short and J 0 bases short, with 12 bases between. Germline CDR1 is SEHNR and CDR2 is FQNEAQ (reference sequence). The CDR3 spans 16 residues. The variable domain in full, completed from reference TRBV7-9 and TRBJ2-3, reads DTGVSQNPRHKITKRGQNVTFRCDPISEHNRLYWYRQTLGQGPEFLTYFQNEAQLEKSRLLSDRFSAERPKGSFSTLEIQRTEQGDSAMYLCASSLYPGRSTDTQYFGPGTRLTVL.

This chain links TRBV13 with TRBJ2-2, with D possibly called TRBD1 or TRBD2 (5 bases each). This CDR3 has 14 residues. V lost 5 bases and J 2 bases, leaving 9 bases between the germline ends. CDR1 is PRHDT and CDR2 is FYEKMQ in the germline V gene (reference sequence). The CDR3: CASSVGPNTGELFF. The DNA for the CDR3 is TGTGCCAGCAGCGTGGGACCAAACACCGGGGAGCTGTTTTTT. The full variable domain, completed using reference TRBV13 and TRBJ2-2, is AAGVIQSPRHLIKEKRETATLKCYPIPRHDTVYWYQQGPGQDPQFLISFYEKMQSDKGSIPDRFSAQQFSDYHSELNMSSLELGDSALYFCASSVGPNTGELFFGEGSRLTVL.

The CDR3 loop is CASSYSTSGIYEQFF. The CDR3 nucleotides read TGTGCCAGCAGTTACAGCACTAGCGGGATCTATGAGCAGTTCTTC. This chain connects TRBV6-5 to TRBJ2-1; the match to TRBD2 covers 10 bases. The germline V gene encodes CDR1 MNHEY and CDR2 SVGAGI. V was clipped by 2 bases and J by 8 bases; unmatched bases: 6. The CDR3 loop spans 15 amino acids.

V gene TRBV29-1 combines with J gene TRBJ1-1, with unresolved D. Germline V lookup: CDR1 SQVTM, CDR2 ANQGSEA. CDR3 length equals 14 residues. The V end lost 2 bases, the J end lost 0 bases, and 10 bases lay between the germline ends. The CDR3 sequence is CSVEWAGMNTEAFF. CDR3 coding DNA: TGCAGCGTTGAATGGGCAGGAATGAACACTGAAGCTTTCTTT. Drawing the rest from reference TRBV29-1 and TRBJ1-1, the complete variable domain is SAVISQKPSRDICQRGTSLTIQCQVDSQVTMMFWYRQQPGQSLTLIATANQGSEATYESGFVIDKFPISRPNLTFSTLTVSNMSPEDSSIYLCSVEWAGMNTEAFFGQGTRLTVV.

CDR3 coding DNA: TGTGCCAGCAGCCAAGTGGTTAGCGGGAGCCTTCTCCAAGAGACCCAGTACTTC. This gives the protein CASSQVVSGSLLQETQYF. V usage is TRBV4-2 and J usage is TRBJ2-5; 9 bases are a match to TRBD2. The trim removed 1 base at V and 1 base at J, leaving 10 bases unmatched. CDR3 length: 18 amino acids. Per the germline V gene, CDR1 is LGHNA and CDR2 is YNFKEQ.

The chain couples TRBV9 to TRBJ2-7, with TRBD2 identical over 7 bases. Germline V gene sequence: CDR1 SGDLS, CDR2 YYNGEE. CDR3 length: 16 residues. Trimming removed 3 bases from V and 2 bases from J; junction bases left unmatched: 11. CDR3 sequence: CASSAGTTAPTYEQYF. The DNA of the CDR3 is TGTGCCAGCAGCGCAGGGACTACCGCTCCTACCTACGAGCAGTACTTC.

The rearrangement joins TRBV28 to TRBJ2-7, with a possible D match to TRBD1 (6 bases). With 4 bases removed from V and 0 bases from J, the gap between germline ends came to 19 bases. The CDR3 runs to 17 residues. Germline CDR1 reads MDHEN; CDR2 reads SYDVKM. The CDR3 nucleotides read TGTGCCAGCAGTTCCTACTACAGGGTCCTCAGCTCCTACGAGCAGTACTTC. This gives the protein CASSSYYRVLSSYEQYF. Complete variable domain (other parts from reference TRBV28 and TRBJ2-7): DVKVTQSSRYLVKRTGEKVFLECVQDMDHENMFWYRQDPGLGLRLIYFSYDVKMKEKGDIPEGYSVSREKKERFSLILESASTNQTSMYLCASSSYYRVLSSYEQYFGPGTRLTVT.

CDR3 DNA sequence: TGCGCCAGCAGTCTCGTGGGTTCCGGGGAGCTGTTTTTT. It is translated as CASSLVGSGELFF. The chain is built from TRBV10-1 and TRBJ2-2; D gene ambiguous. The CDR3 totals 13 residues. In germline, CDR1 is WNHNN, CDR2 SYGVQD (reference sequence). Trimming left V 5 bases short and J 6 bases short, with 10 bases between.

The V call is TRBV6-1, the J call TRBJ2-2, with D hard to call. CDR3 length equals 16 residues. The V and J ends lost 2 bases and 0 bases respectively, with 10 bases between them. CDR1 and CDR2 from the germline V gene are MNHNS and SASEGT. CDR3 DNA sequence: TGTGCCAGCAGTGAAAGGACGTATACGAACACCGGGGAGCTGTTTTTT. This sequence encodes CASSERTYTNTGELFF.

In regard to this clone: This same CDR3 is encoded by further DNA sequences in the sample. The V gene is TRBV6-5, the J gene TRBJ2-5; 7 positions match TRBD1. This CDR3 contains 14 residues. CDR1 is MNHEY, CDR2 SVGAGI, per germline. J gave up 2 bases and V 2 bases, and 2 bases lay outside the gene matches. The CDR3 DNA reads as TGTGCCAGCAGTTACCGGGACAGTCAAGAGACCCAGTACTTC. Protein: CASSYRDSQETQYF.

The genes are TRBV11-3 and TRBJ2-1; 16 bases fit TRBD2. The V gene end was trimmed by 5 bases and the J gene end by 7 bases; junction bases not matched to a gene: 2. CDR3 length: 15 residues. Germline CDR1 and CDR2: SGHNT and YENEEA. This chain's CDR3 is CASSVGLAGGNEQFF. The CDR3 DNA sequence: TGTGCCAGCAGCGTGGGACTAGCGGGAGGGAATGAGCAGTTCTTC.

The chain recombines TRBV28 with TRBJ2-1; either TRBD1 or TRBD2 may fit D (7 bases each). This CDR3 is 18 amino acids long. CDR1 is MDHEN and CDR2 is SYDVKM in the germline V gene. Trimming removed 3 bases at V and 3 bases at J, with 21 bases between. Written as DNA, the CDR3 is TGTGCCAGCAGTTTCGTGAGTGGGAGGGGGCCGAACTACAATGAGCAGTTCTTC. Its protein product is CASSFVSGRGPNYNEQFF.